The 30 T cell receptor beta chains below all came from one sample that was sequenced in a study of cytomegalovirus exposure and HLA in healthy donors. The table came from immunoSEQ multiplex PCR; TCRdb's copy has only in-frame clones and leaves some out. The sample consists of 60,000 to 70,000 clones, around 89% of them appearing once. Sequenced: PBMCs. These receptors were taken from a woman in her late teens or twenties in good health and CMV-seronegative.

This sequence joins TRBV19 and TRBJ2-3, with D perhaps TRBD1 (5 bases). Trimming shortened V by 9 bases and J by 0 bases, and 10 bases separated the two germline ends. In germline, CDR1 is LNHDA, CDR2 SQIVND (reference sequence). This CDR3 has 13 residues. The CDR3 coding sequence is TGTGCCAGCGGGCAGGGTAGCACAGATACGCAGTATTTT. This translates into CASGQGSTDTQYF.

The chain couples TRBV2 to TRBJ2-7; 8 nucleotides line up with TRBD2. This CDR3 spans 15 amino acids. CDR1 and CDR2 (germline): SNHLY, FYNNEI. Losses at the gene ends were 4 bases for V and 3 bases for J; bases not matched to a gene: 8. CDR3 region: CASSVTSGADYEQYF. CDR3 DNA sequence: TGTGCCAGCAGTGTTACTAGCGGAGCCGACTACGAGCAGTACTTC.

The gene calls are TRBV9 and TRBJ2-2, with TRBD1 matching over 9 bases. The germline gives CDR1 SGDLS, CDR2 YYNGEE. Trimming at V came to 3 bases and at J to 5 bases, leaving 5 bases not matched to a gene. CDR3 length: 15 amino acids. CDR3 loop: CASSATGTGTGELFF. Here the CDR3 DNA reads TGTGCCAGCAGCGCAACCGGGACAGGGACCGGGGAGCTGTTTTTT.

The V gene is TRBV7-8, the J gene TRBJ2-5; D might be TRBD1 (6 bases). The germline V and J ends were trimmed by 4 bases and 4 bases, with 16 bases remaining between them. CDR1 SGHVS and CDR2 FQNEAQ come from the germline V gene. CDR3 length: 15 amino acids. DNA of the CDR3: TGTGCCAGCAGCTCGACAAGGACAGCACGAGAGACCCAGTACTTC. This codes for CASSSTRTARETQYF.

This clone was recorded once. The chain carries TRBV28 and TRBJ1-5, with 9 bases that match TRBD1. The germline V gene has CDR1 MDHEN and CDR2 SYDVKM. Trimming at V came to 6 bases and at J to 7 bases, leaving 10 bases not matched to a gene. The CDR3 has 15 amino acids. The CDR3 nucleotides are TGTGCCAGCAGACCACAACAGGGGGCAGTCCAGCCCCAGCATTTT. As protein: CASRPQQGAVQPQHF.

In this sample, this clone turned up once. J is TRBJ2-3 and V is TRBV29-1; the match to TRBD1 covers 9 bases. Germline lookup yields CDR1 SQVTM and CDR2 ANQGSEA. CDR3 length: 12 amino acids. The CDR3 loop reads CTTDRGTDTQYF. CDR3 in DNA: TGCACGACGGACAGGGGAACAGATACGCAGTATTTT.

The chain joins TRBV30 to TRBJ1-1; 8 positions match TRBD1. V dropped 3 bases and J dropped 2; count of bases not matched to a gene: 2. CDR3 size: 13 residues. Germline values: CDR1 GTSNPN, CDR2 SVGIG (reference sequence). CDR3 region: CAWSGQGNTEAFF. The CDR3 DNA is TGTGCCTGGAGCGGACAGGGCAACACTGAAGCTTTCTTT.

The chain has TRBV6-4 and TRBJ2-6, with TRBD2 as a possible D gene (7 bases). This CDR3 has 18 amino acids. Germline CDR1 and CDR2: MRHNA and SNTAGT. Deletions cut 0 bases from V and 0 bases from J, with 12 bases between. The DNA for the CDR3 is TGTGCCAGCAGTGACTCAGGGGGGGGCCCCTCTGGGGCCAACGTCCTGACTTTC. Its translation: CASSDSGGGPSGANVLTF.

This chain links TRBV28 with TRBJ1-6; D unclear. The germline V gene has CDR1 MDHEN and CDR2 SYDVKM. The CDR3 totals 16 residues. Trimming took 6 bases from V and 0 from J, leaving 12 bases between them. The CDR3 coding sequence is TGTGCCAGCAGACCGACTATGGGCTCCTATAATTCACCCCTCCACTTT. This sequence encodes CASRPTMGSYNSPLHF.

CDR3 sequence: CASSSGQGVFGYTF. The DNA for the CDR3 is TGTGCCAGCAGTTCGGGACAGGGGGTGTTTGGCTACACCTTC. The chain uses TRBV27 and TRBJ1-2; 11 bases are a match to TRBD1. Germline loops: CDR1 MNHEY, CDR2 SMNVEV (reference sequence). CDR3 length: 14 amino acids. V shed 4 bases, J shed 7 bases, and the junction held 5 bases outside the gene matches.

The rearrangement links TRBV5-1 to TRBJ2-5; TRBD1 matches at 8 bases. The CDR3 has 13 amino acids. The V gene end was trimmed by 1 base and the J gene end by 5 bases; junction bases not matched to a gene: 1. Germline V CDR1 and CDR2: SGHRS, YFSETQ. The CDR3 nucleotides are TGCGCCAGCAGCTTGCAGGGGGCTGAGACCCAGTACTTC. Its protein product is CASSLQGAETQYF.

The J gene is TRBJ2-1, the V gene TRBV27; weak D call: TRBD2 (6 bases). Germline V gives CDR1 MNHEY, CDR2 SMNVEV (reference sequence). The ends were cut back, 3 bases at V and 9 bases at J, with 18 bases in the middle. This CDR3 spans 15 amino acids. DNA of the CDR3: TGTGCCAGCAGTTTTCTAGCGTCTACCGTAGGTGAGCAGTTCTTC. Translating gives CASSFLASTVGEQFF.

The chain uses TRBV7-9 and TRBJ2-5; weak D call: TRBD2 (5 bases). V gave up 4 bases and J gave up 2 bases, with 11 bases separating them. The CDR3 loop spans 14 amino acids. In germline, CDR1 is SEHNR, CDR2 FQNEAQ (reference sequence). The CDR3 region is CASSWWSGQETQYF. DNA of the CDR3: TGTGCCAGCAGCTGGTGGAGCGGACAAGAGACCCAGTACTTC.

V gene TRBV6-1 combines with J gene TRBJ2-5; D is possibly TRBD2 (5 bases). The CDR3 covers 14 residues. Looked up from germline, CDR1 is MNHNS and CDR2 is SASEGT. V shed 2 bases and J shed 5 bases, with 12 bases lying between them. This chain's CDR3 is CASSEWRPEETQYF. Written as DNA, the CDR3 is TGTGCCAGCAGTGAATGGAGGCCGGAGGAGACCCAGTACTTC.

The V call is TRBV7-9, the J call TRBJ1-2; TRBD1 is a possible D gene (5 bases). V gave up 2 bases and J gave up 8 bases, with 15 bases separating them. Germline CDR1 SEHNR, CDR2 FQNEAQ (reference sequence). The CDR3 contains 14 residues. CDR3 sequence reads: CASSLNSQGVGYTF. The CDR3 DNA is TGTGCCAGCAGCTTAAATTCCCAGGGTGTGGGCTACACCTTC.

The chain uses TRBV18 and TRBJ1-2; 9 bases are a match to TRBD1. The CDR3 spans 15 residues. With 6 bases clipped from V and 4 bases from J, the junction kept 9 bases outside the gene matches. In germline, CDR1 is KGHSH, CDR2 LQKENI. CDR3 protein: CASSLLQGATYGYTF. Here the CDR3 DNA reads TGTGCCAGCTCCCTATTACAGGGGGCCACCTATGGCTACACCTTC.

This clone occurred a few times. The chain couples TRBV7-2 to TRBJ2-7; D is unclear. V dropped 0 bases and J dropped 2 bases, with 5 bases sitting between them. The germline CDR1 and CDR2 sequences are SGHTA and FQGNSA. CDR3 length: 13 amino acids. The CDR3 DNA follows: TGTGCCAGCAGCTTAGCCGAGCCCTACGAGCAGTACTTC. Amino acid sequence: CASSLAEPYEQYF.

The chain employs TRBV5-1 and TRBJ2-1; D possibly corresponds to TRBD2 (6 bases). The germline V and J ends were trimmed by 4 bases and 5 bases, with 13 bases remaining between them. Germline CDR1 reads SGHRS; CDR2 reads YFSETQ. CDR3 size: 14 residues. CDR3 DNA: TGCGCCAGCAGCAGATCGGGACTGGACAATGAGCAGTTCTTC. It codes for CASSRSGLDNEQFF. Using reference TRBV5-1 and TRBJ2-1 for the parts outside the CDR3, the full variable domain is KAGVTQTPRYLIKTRGQQVTLSCSPISGHRSVSWYQQTPGQGLQFLFEYFSETQRNKGNFPGRFSGRQFSNSRSEMNVSTLELGDSALYLCASSRSGLDNEQFFGPGTRLTVL.

CDR3 amino acids: CASSERGLAGEQYF. CDR3 sequence (DNA): TGCGCCAGCAGTGAGCGGGGACTAGCGGGGGAGCAGTACTTC. This sequence joins TRBV10-2 and TRBJ2-7, with 13 bases identical to TRBD2. The V gene's germline CDR1 is WSHSY and CDR2 SAAADI. This CDR3 spans 14 amino acids. V shed 2 bases and J 7 bases; nucleotides not matched to a gene: 2.

This clone was seen only once. V usage is TRBV7-8 and J usage is TRBJ1-5, with TRBD1 matching 7 bases. CDR1 is SGHVS and CDR2 is FQNEAQ in the germline V gene. The CDR3 covers 14 residues. The J segment lost 4 bases and the V segment lost 4 bases, leaving 4 bases of the junction unmatched. CDR3 protein: CASSSPDRNQPQHF. DNA of the CDR3: TGTGCCAGCAGCTCCCCGGACAGGAATCAGCCCCAGCATTTT.

CDR3 protein: CAIWTANYGYTF. In DNA, the CDR3 is TGTGCCATCTGGACAGCTAACTATGGCTACACCTTC. The J gene is TRBJ1-2, the V gene TRBV6-1, with D perhaps matching TRBD1 (6 bases). The germline V and J ends were trimmed by 10 bases and 0 bases, with 9 bases remaining between them. The V gene's germline CDR1 is MNHNS and CDR2 SASEGT. The CDR3 sequence is 12 residues long.

The table lists this clone with a count of one. This chain links TRBV7-8 with TRBJ1-1; 9 bases agree with TRBD1. J lost 3 bases, V lost 5 bases, and 13 bases had no gene match. Germline V gene sequence: CDR1 SGHVS, CDR2 FQNEAQ. This CDR3 is built from 17 residues. The CDR3 loop is CASSIRTGATSYTEAFF. The CDR3 DNA follows: TGTGCCAGCAGCATACGGACAGGGGCAACCAGTTACACTGAAGCTTTCTTT.

This sequence joins TRBV9 and TRBJ2-5, with 8 bases aligning to TRBD1. V shed 2 bases and J 3 bases; nucleotides not matched to a gene: 0. Per the germline V gene, CDR1 is SGDLS and CDR2 is YYNGEE. The CDR3 is 13 residues long. The CDR3: CASSVGQEETQYF. CDR3 coding DNA: TGTGCCAGCAGCGTGGGACAGGAAGAGACCCAGTACTTC.

This clone appeared a single time. The rearrangement links TRBV19 to TRBJ2-3; D may be TRBD1 (6 bases). The CDR3 sequence is 14 residues long. Trimming removed 4 bases from V and 3 bases from J, with 11 bases in between. Germline V gives CDR1 LNHDA, CDR2 SQIVND (reference sequence). The chain's CDR3 is CASSTGTRTDTQYF. CDR3 sequence (DNA): TGTGCCAGTAGTACCGGGACAAGGACAGATACGCAGTATTTT.

In this sample, this clone turned up once. The chain joins TRBV4-3 to TRBJ2-1; a possible D gene is TRBD2 (7 bases). V was clipped by 8 bases and J by 8 bases, with 16 bases between them. Germline V gives CDR1 LGHNA, CDR2 YSLEER. CDR3 length: 13 amino acids. CDR3 coding DNA: TGCGCCAGCTCATGGGGGGGGCAGGATGAGCAGTTCTTC. Its translation is CASSWGGQDEQFF.

The chain combines TRBV4-1 with TRBJ2-7, with D possibly TRBD1 on 5 matching bases. Germline values: CDR1 MGHRA, CDR2 YSYEKL. This CDR3 region has 13 residues. V lost 0 bases, J lost 8 bases, and 11 bases lay in between. The CDR3 loop reads CASSQEGQGKQYF. The CDR3 bases are TGCGCCAGCAGCCAAGAAGGGCAGGGAAAGCAGTACTTC.

The gene calls are TRBV4-3 and TRBJ2-5; TRBD2 might be the D (6 bases). The CDR3 loop spans 13 amino acids. V lost 3 bases and J lost 5, with 10 bases in between. CDR1 and CDR2 (germline): LGHNA, YSLEER. The CDR3 nucleotides are TGCGCCAGCAGCCATCTGGGGGGTGAGACCCAGTACTTC. The encoded protein is CASSHLGGETQYF.

The chain uses TRBV6-6 and TRBJ2-7; 12 bases are a match to TRBD2. From germline, CDR1 is MNHNY and CDR2 SVGAGI (reference sequence). This CDR3 comprises 16 residues. V gave up 4 bases and J gave up 0 bases; unmatched junction bases: 4. The CDR3 here is CASSSRLAGVSYEQYF. CDR3 nucleotides: TGTGCCAGCAGTTCCAGACTAGCGGGAGTCTCCTACGAGCAGTACTTC.

The rearrangement uses TRBV7-2 and TRBJ1-2; D may be TRBD1 (5 bases). This CDR3 is built from 14 residues. The ends were cut back, 5 bases at V and 1 base at J, with 11 bases in the middle. Germline values: CDR1 SGHTA, CDR2 FQGNSA. The CDR3 coding sequence is TGTGCCAGCAGCCCGCGGCAGGGTAACTATGGCTACACCTTC. It yields the protein CASSPRQGNYGYTF. Drawing the rest from reference TRBV7-2 and TRBJ1-2, the complete variable domain is GAGVSQSPSNKVTEKGKDVELRCDPISGHTALYWYRQSLGQGLEFLIYFQGNSAPDKSGLPSDRFSAERTGGSVSTLTIQRTQQEDSAVYLCASSPRQGNYGYTFGSGTRLTVV.

V and J are TRBV19 and TRBJ2-1; 9 bases line up with TRBD1. V was pared by 7 bases and J by 8 bases, with 9 bases of the junction left unmatched. This CDR3 comprises 14 residues. The V gene's germline CDR1 is LNHDA and CDR2 SQIVND (reference sequence). CDR3 in amino acids: CASKATGGQYEQFF. CDR3 sequence (DNA): TGTGCCAGTAAGGCGACAGGGGGGCAGTATGAGCAGTTCTTC.